This entry lists 3 T cell receptor beta chains sequenced from one sample in a study of T cell responses to AZD1222 COVID-19 vaccine. TCRdb keeps only in-frame clones here, not all; method: immunoSEQ multiplex PCR. The table shows tens of thousands of clones, with roughly 88% occurring only once. Sequencing used peripheral blood, obtained 28 days after the second AZD1222 dose. Every receptor here comes from an adult who received the AZD1222 COVID-19 vaccine.

The CDR3 loop is CASSPQDRNYGYTF. The CDR3 DNA is TGTGCCAGCAGCCCGCAAGACAGAAACTATGGCTACACCTTC. J is TRBJ1-2 and V is TRBV7-9, with D possibly being TRBD1 (5 bases). The length of the CDR3 is 14 residues. Germline assignment: CDR1 SEHNR and CDR2 FQNEAQ (reference sequence). The V and J ends lost 5 bases and 2 bases respectively, with 12 bases between them.

This clone was seen once. The rearrangement links TRBV15 to TRBJ2-5; 8 nucleotides match TRBD2. The CDR3 contains 13 residues. Germline trimming cut 5 bases from V and 5 bases from J; bases unmatched to any gene: 4. CDR1 is LNHNV, CDR2 YYDKDF, per germline (reference sequence). This CDR3 is CATSSGGLETQYF. DNA of the CDR3: TGTGCCACCAGCTCGGGGGGGCTGGAGACCCAGTACTTC.

The chain is built from TRBV24-1 and TRBJ2-1; 11 bases are shared with TRBD2. The V and J ends lost 5 bases and 2 bases, in that order; junction bases with no gene match: 7. The germline V gene encodes CDR1 KGHDR and CDR2 SFDVKD. The CDR3 contains 17 residues. DNA of the CDR3: TGTGCCACCAGTGCAGGGCTAGCGGGGGGTGCCTACAATGAGCAGTTCTTC. Its translation is CATSAGLAGGAYNEQFF.